A single sample gave rise to the 31 T cell receptor beta chains below, sequenced in a study of OX40 agonist ivuxolimab in advanced cancers. TCRdb's copy holds only in-frame clones and misses some; the assay was immunoSEQ multiplex PCR. The sample holds tens of thousands of clones, more than 85% seen once. The sequences come from CD4+ or CD8+ T cells sorted from blood, collected in a trial of the OX40 agonist ivuxolimab. The receptors stem from an adult with an advanced solid tumor such as melanoma, head and neck, liver or kidney cancer.

This clone appeared a single time. V gene TRBV7-9 combines with J gene TRBJ1-1, with D tentatively TRBD1 (5 bases). CDR1 and CDR2 from the germline V gene are SEHNR and FQNEAQ (reference sequence). V lost 3 bases and J lost 3, with 8 bases in between. The CDR3 has 13 residues. The CDR3 bases are TGTGCCAGCAGCTTGGAACAGGACACTGAAGCTTTCTTT. Its translation: CASSLEQDTEAFF.

The rearrangement links TRBV5-1 to TRBJ2-7; the D gene is possibly TRBD1 (6 bases). The length of the CDR3 is 15 residues. V lost 2 bases to trimming and J lost 2 bases, with 14 bases between them. Germline V gene lookup returns CDR1 SGHRS and CDR2 YFSETQ. The CDR3 region is CASSFAQGTTYEQYF. CDR3 in DNA: TGCGCCAGCAGCTTCGCACAGGGAACCACCTACGAGCAGTACTTC.

The rearrangement uses TRBV10-2 and TRBJ2-5, with 8 bases lining up with TRBD1. The end of the DNA is better explained by TRBJ2-7, so the J call may be wrong. Germline V gives CDR1 WSHSY, CDR2 SAAADI. This CDR3 spans 14 amino acids. The CDR3 DNA reads as TGCGCCAGCAGACAGGGGGGAAGCTCCTACGAGCAGTACTTC. Its protein product is CASRQGGSSYEQYF.

The chain joins TRBV28 to TRBJ1-2; D is possibly TRBD1 (6 bases). The V gene lost 10 bases and the J gene lost 6 bases, with 21 bases spanning the gap. The V gene's germline CDR1 is MDHEN and CDR2 SYDVKM. This CDR3 has 14 amino acids. The CDR3 is CATHSYEGENGYTF. The DNA for the CDR3 is TGTGCCACCCACTCCTATGAGGGGGAAAATGGCTACACCTTC.

The chain carries TRBV27 and TRBJ1-1, with D possibly TRBD1 on 6 matching bases. The germline CDR1 and CDR2 sequences are MNHEY and SMNVEV (reference sequence). V lost 5 bases, J lost 1 base, and 11 bases lay in between. The CDR3 is 14 residues long. As DNA, the CDR3 is TGTGCCAGCAGTCCAGGGGTTACGAACACTGAAGCTTTCTTT. It is translated as CASSPGVTNTEAFF.

The chain carries TRBV14 and TRBJ2-1; 9 nucleotides agree with TRBD2. This CDR3 spans 15 amino acids. With V trimmed by 4 bases and J by 8 bases, 9 bases remained unmatched. Per the germline V gene, CDR1 is SGHDN and CDR2 is FVKESK. Here the CDR3 reads CASSPRLAVRDEQFF. The DNA of the CDR3 is TGTGCCAGCAGCCCCCGACTAGCGGTAAGGGATGAGCAGTTCTTC.

The chain carries TRBV19 and TRBJ2-7; 7 nucleotides match TRBD2. Germline values: CDR1 LNHDA, CDR2 SQIVND (reference sequence). V shed 4 bases, J shed 0 bases, and the junction held 3 bases outside the gene matches. The CDR3 is 14 amino acids. As DNA, the CDR3 is TGTGCCAGTAGTAAAGCGGGAACCTCCTACGAGCAGTACTTC. Translating gives CASSKAGTSYEQYF.

In the case of this clone: The germline gene is not matched at one end of the junction; a read error may be the cause. This chain uses TRBV7-7 with TRBJ2-5; 11 bases are shared with TRBD1. The CDR3 is made up of 17 amino acids. The germline V gene encodes CDR1 SSHAT and CDR2 FNYEAQ (reference sequence). The CDR3 region has the DNA TGTGCTAGCAGCCCTTCGCCGGGACAGGGGGAACAAGAGACCCAGTACTTC. Translated: CASSPSPGQGEQETQYF.

The chain uses TRBV11-2 and TRBJ2-5, with 9 positions matching TRBD1. There are 15 residues in the CDR3. Germline CDR1 and CDR2: SGHAT and FQNNGV. V gave up 1 base and J gave up 5 bases; unmatched junction bases: 5. CDR3 nucleotide sequence: TGTGCCAGCAGCTTAGTGGGACAGGGATGGGAGACCCAGTACTTC. It codes for CASSLVGQGWETQYF. Full variable domain (outside the CDR3, taken from reference TRBV11-2 and TRBJ2-5): EAGVAQSPRYKIIEKRQSVAFWCNPISGHATLYWYQQILGQGPKLLIQFQNNGVVDDSQLPKDRFSAERLKGVDSTLKIQPAKLEDSAVYLCASSLVGQGWETQYFGPGTRLLVL.

In its sample, this clone was seen once. V gene TRBV27 combines with J gene TRBJ2-5, with D perhaps matching TRBD1 (6 bases). The CDR3 contains 14 residues. The germline V gene has CDR1 MNHEY and CDR2 SMNVEV (reference sequence). Trimming removed 5 bases from V and 7 bases from J, with 17 bases in between. The CDR3 nucleotides read TGTGCCAGCAGTGCCTCCAGGGGATTAGGGACCCAGTACTTC. This sequence encodes CASSASRGLGTQYF.

This CDR3 reads CASSRIQGAKTQYF. The CDR3 nucleotides read TGTGCCAGCAGTCGAATCCAGGGGGCAAAGACCCAGTACTTC. The chain links TRBV6-5 to TRBJ2-5, with TRBD1 matching over 8 bases. Looked up from germline, CDR1 is MNHEY and CDR2 is SVGAGI. The V and J ends lost 5 bases and 6 bases, in that order; junction bases with no gene match: 8. The CDR3 consists of 14 residues.

The chain recombines TRBV7-2 with TRBJ2-7, with 10 bases aligning to TRBD1. Per germline, CDR1 SGHTA and CDR2 FQGNSA. CDR3 size: 15 residues. The ends lost 5 bases at V and 2 bases at J; junction bases unmatched: 6. The CDR3 loop reads CASSLRQGATYEQYF. CDR3 DNA: TGTGCCAGCAGCCTTCGACAGGGGGCAACCTACGAGCAGTACTTC.

The rearrangement joins TRBV28 to TRBJ1-1; TRBD1 is a possible D gene (5 bases). The CDR3 covers 16 residues. Germline V gene sequence: CDR1 MDHEN, CDR2 SYDVKM. Trimming stripped 4 bases from V and 0 bases from J, with 15 bases between. The CDR3 DNA reads as TGTGCCAGCAGTTGGGAGGGGACCAATATGAACACTGAAGCTTTCTTT. Translating it yields CASSWEGTNMNTEAFF.

This chain joins TRBV5-3 and TRBJ2-7; 7 bases line up with TRBD1. TRBV5-3 falls under the ORF class, with uncertain function. This CDR3 comprises 14 residues. With V trimmed by 0 bases and J by 7 bases, 7 bases remained unmatched. CDR3 nucleotide sequence: TGTGCCAGAAGCTTGGGACAGGGTATTCTTGAGCAGTACTTC. Amino acid sequence: CARSLGQGILEQYF.

The chain employs TRBV7-9 and TRBJ2-7, with D maybe TRBD1 (5 bases). Germline V gene lookup returns CDR1 SEHNR and CDR2 FQNEAQ (reference sequence). The CDR3 totals 15 residues. The ends were cut back, 5 bases at V and 6 bases at J, with 20 bases in the middle. CDR3 residues: CASSQQQVPGGEQYF. For the CDR3, the DNA is TGTGCCAGCAGCCAACAACAGGTGCCGGGTGGCGAGCAGTACTTC.

V usage is TRBV7-9 and J usage is TRBJ1-3; 7 bases match TRBD1. Germline V gene sequence: CDR1 SEHNR, CDR2 FQNEAQ (reference sequence). This CDR3 region has 14 residues. The V and J ends lost 2 bases and 6 bases, in that order; junction bases with no gene match: 4. Here the CDR3 reads CASSLRDRSNTIYF. DNA for the CDR3: TGTGCCAGCAGCTTAAGGGACAGATCAAACACCATATATTTT.

The chain couples TRBV11-3 to TRBJ1-4, with unresolved D. The CDR3 runs 17 residues. Germline loops: CDR1 SGHNT, CDR2 YENEEA. The V end lost 4 bases, the J end lost 0 bases, and 15 bases lay between the germline ends. The CDR3 DNA follows: TGTGCCAGCAGCTCTTCTTGGAGGCCGACAACTAATGAAAAACTGTTTTTT. Its translation is CASSSSWRPTTNEKLFF.

The rearrangement joins TRBV28 to TRBJ1-1, with a weak D call TRBD1 (6 bases). Looked up from germline, CDR1 is MDHEN and CDR2 is SYDVKM. The CDR3 sequence is 16 residues long. Trimming took off 1 base at V and 1 base at J, with 13 bases between the two ends. The chain's CDR3 is CASSLFADRPNTEAFF. The CDR3 bases are TGTGCCAGCAGTTTATTTGCTGACAGGCCGAACACTGAAGCTTTCTTT.

This chain uses TRBV5-1 with TRBJ2-3; D is perhaps TRBD1 (6 bases). Germline V CDR1 and CDR2: SGHRS, YFSETQ. The germline V and J ends were trimmed by 7 bases and 3 bases, with 15 bases remaining between them. The CDR3 spans 14 residues. CDR3 protein: CASHQGQLTDTQYF. The CDR3 DNA reads as TGCGCCAGCCACCAGGGGCAGCTAACAGATACGCAGTATTTT.

This chain links TRBV18 with TRBJ1-1, with unresolved D. The CDR3 sequence is 13 residues long. The germline gives CDR1 KGHSH, CDR2 LQKENI. Trimming took 6 bases from V and 1 from J, leaving 9 bases between them. CDR3 in amino acids: CASSPSGNTEAFF. Here the CDR3 DNA reads TGTGCCAGCTCCCCTTCGGGGAACACTGAAGCTTTCTTT.

This clone has more than one count but fewer than ten. The chain has TRBV29-1 and TRBJ1-1; D unclear. There are 11 residues in the CDR3. V was clipped by 4 bases and J by 3 bases, with 6 bases between them. Germline loops: CDR1 SQVTM, CDR2 ANQGSEA. The CDR3, as DNA: TGCAGCGTTGGAGGAGACACTGAAGCTTTCTTT. Its protein is CSVGGDTEAFF.

The rearrangement uses TRBV18 and TRBJ1-5; D is possibly TRBD1 (6 bases). CDR1 and CDR2 from the germline V gene are KGHSH and LQKENI. CDR3 length: 15 amino acids. Deletions cut 4 bases from V and 5 bases from J, with 15 bases between. As DNA, the CDR3 is TGTGCCAGCTCACTATACAGGGCGCAGGATCAGCCCCAGCATTTT. It yields the protein CASSLYRAQDQPQHF.

The rearrangement joins TRBV5-1 to TRBJ2-7; 9 bases agree with TRBD1. Germline CDR1 is SGHRS and CDR2 is YFSETQ. The CDR3 length is 14 residues. Trimming took 1 base from V and 2 from J; bases not matched to a gene: 1. The CDR3 nucleotides read TGCGCCAGCAGCTTGCGGACAGGGGCCTACGAGCAGTACTTC. As protein: CASSLRTGAYEQYF.

This clone was picked up one time. The rearrangement uses TRBV5-1 and TRBJ2-7, with a weak D call TRBD1 (5 bases). The germline CDR1 and CDR2 sequences are SGHRS and YFSETQ. The CDR3 totals 14 residues. Trimming removed 1 base at V and 2 bases at J, with 10 bases between. The CDR3 nucleotides are TGCGCCAGCAGCTTGCAACAGGCCCCCTACGAGCAGTACTTC. Its protein product is CASSLQQAPYEQYF.

V usage is TRBV5-6 and J usage is TRBJ2-5, with 9 bases aligning to TRBD1. Germline V gene data show CDR1 as SGHDT and CDR2 as YYEEEE. This CDR3 comprises 13 residues. The ends lost 3 bases at V and 5 bases at J; junction bases unmatched: 2. CDR3 region: CASSSTGGETQYF. The CDR3 DNA is TGTGCCAGCAGCTCCACAGGGGGCGAGACCCAGTACTTC. Together with reference TRBV5-6 and TRBJ2-5, the CDR3 gives the full variable domain: DAGVTQSPTHLIKTRGQQVTLRCSPKSGHDTVSWYQQALGQGPQFIFQYYEEEERQRGNFPDRFSGHQFPNYSSELNVNALLLGDSALYLCASSSTGGETQYFGPGTRLLVL.

This chain connects TRBV6-1 to TRBJ2-1; TRBD2 matches at 12 bases. The CDR3 is 16 amino acids. The ends lost 2 bases at V and 7 bases at J; junction bases unmatched: 6. Germline CDR1 and CDR2: MNHNS and SASEGT. The CDR3 coding sequence is TGTGCCAGCAGTGAACTGACTAGCGGGGGTAGGAATGAGCAGTTCTTC. It translates to CASSELTSGGRNEQFF.

The V and J genes are TRBV2 and TRBJ2-2; D may correspond to TRBD1 or TRBD2 (5 bases each). The CDR3 contains 14 residues. V shed 4 bases and J shed 5 bases, with 11 bases lying between them. Germline CDR1 SNHLY, CDR2 FYNNEI. The CDR3 protein is CASSALGETGELFF. The CDR3 DNA reads as TGTGCCAGCAGTGCTTTGGGGGAGACCGGGGAGCTGTTTTTT.

Points on this clone: This clone may be a read error of a much larger clone one base away. The chain combines TRBV6-6 with TRBJ2-5; no clear D gene. Trimming took 4 bases from V and 5 from J, leaving 5 bases between them. CDR1 and CDR2 from the germline V gene are MNHNY and SVGAGI (reference sequence). The CDR3 is 11 residues long. The CDR3 sequence is CASSLGETQYF. For the CDR3, the DNA is TGTGCCAGCAGTTTGGGGGAGACCCAGTACTTC.

The V gene is TRBV6-1, the J gene TRBJ2-1; 9 nucleotides align to TRBD1. Germline V CDR1 and CDR2: MNHNS, SASEGT. The V and J ends lost 1 base and 7 bases, in that order; junction bases with no gene match: 23. This CDR3 is built from 21 residues. Here the CDR3 DNA reads TGTGCCAGCAGTGAAGAATTTTTTATAACTGCCGGGGGGACAGGGACGAATGAGCAGTTCTTC. Residues: CASSEEFFITAGGTGTNEQFF.

V is TRBV7-6 and J is TRBJ2-7; 8 bases are shared with TRBD2. There are 14 residues in the CDR3. The germline V gene has CDR1 SGHVS and CDR2 FNYEAQ. With V trimmed by 1 base and J by 12 bases, 11 bases remained unmatched. The CDR3 DNA reads as TGTGCCAGCAGCTTAGAACAAGCGGGAGTGCCGCGGTACTTC. This codes for CASSLEQAGVPRYF.

This chain uses TRBV19 with TRBJ1-2, with 8 positions matching TRBD1. This CDR3 has 15 amino acids. Germline loops: CDR1 LNHDA, CDR2 SQIVND (reference sequence). V trimming: 5 bases; J trimming: 7 bases; junction bases outside the gene matches: 12. The CDR3 DNA reads as TGTGCCAGTAGTGTGCAGGGGGCGCGAAGCCTTGGCTACACCTTC. Translation gives CASSVQGARSLGYTF.